The subject of this entry is one TCR beta chain. The same CDR3 can be traced to other DNA sequences in this sample. As originally analysed: Amplification from reference gene primers served as the basis for estimated nucleated cell counts. Clones were read by immunoSEQ multiplex PCR, and TCRdb kept only the in-frame ones, dropping some. V and J calls and clone size are copied from that table; D and trimming were computed from the DNA. The sample gives 200,000 or so clones, over 80% of which show up once; under 5.5% is in the top ten. This entry comes from a study of blood T cell repertoires in COVID-19. Study details: Samples taken during acute and convalescent COVID-19 were collected in the United States, Italy and Spain.

Germline CDR1 KGHDR, CDR2 SFDVKD. This CDR3 comprises 15 residues. V shed 4 bases, J shed 1 base, and the junction held 3 bases outside the gene matches. The sequenced sample consisted of peripheral blood. The TCR sequence derives from a woman aged 25 to 39 with acute or convalescent COVID-19. This chain uses TRBV24-1 with TRBJ2-5, with 9 bases identical to TRBD1. CDR3 sequence: CATSEGQGFQETQYF. CDR3 bases: TGTGCCACCAGTGAGGGACAGGGCTTCCAAGAGACCCAGTACTTC.